This T cell receptor beta chain was sequenced during a study of long-term antiretroviral therapy in people with HIV (dated by TCRdb to 2021 to 2024). General notes on the study: The earliest samples were collected approximately a decade before the 2015 WHO recommendation for immediate ART, a period when ART was typically delayed until CD4 counts fell. This retrospective serial study examined whether starting ART and sustained HIV suppression were associated with changes in the composition and diversity of the TRB repertoire in peripheral blood. Among the 25 to 35 participants with HIV, over nine were female. A total of over 150 cryopreserved PBMC samples came from 25 to 30 adults with confirmed HIV infection and were collected serially over a mean of about 6 years (range 1-12). No cross-contamination during QIAcube processing was shown when test extractions of a monoclonal T-cell line were performed alongside approximately 32 polyclonal samples.

In regard to this clone: The antigen it recognizes is unknown. Per-base quality was not reported, and no clone a single base away is much larger than it.

Inclusion was restricted to participants for whom at least one PBMC sample before ART initiation and at least two post-ART samples were available. All participants with HIV were treated in the United States of America. Before DNA extraction, cryopreserved samples of about 0.9-11 million PBMC were thawed and washed. At the time of the earliest PBMC sample, participants with HIV were aged between about 23 and 54 years. PBMC samples were contributed by each participant from 1-4 timepoints before ART initiation and 2-8 timepoints after ART initiation, with a median of 7 samples. For every participant, serial HIV viral load, CD4+ T-cell count, ART history and demographic data were obtained. Using a Qiagen kit on a QIAcube, genomic DNA was extracted from unsorted PBMC, with samples processed in batches of 12. What the authors observed across the whole study: Starting ART was linked to a significant rise in TRB diversity, yet even after long-term ART the diversity remained significantly lower than in transplant donor controls. The samples span the years 2004 to 2017, and the ART regimens used may be less effective than current regimens. Because pre-ART samples had limited cell numbers, unsorted PBMC were profiled rather than sorted CD4+ and CD8+ T cells. The repertoire was dominated across all time points by expanded TRB clones identified before ART initiation, although this dominance was seen to fluctuate and to decrease in many PLHIV after ART. Inferences about post-ART repertoire changes were limited because no data were available on ART adherence, viral resistance or therapy changes. Because PBMC availability was limited, only the TCR beta chain was sequenced, with no alpha chain pairing. HIV repertoires had narrower CDR3 length ranges than controls, and the network structure suggested an antigen-experienced repertoire that shifted only slightly toward naive after ART.

The immunoSEQ hsTCRB v3.0 assay was used at survey level resolution for TRB variable region sequencing. A depth of roughly 40,000-55,000 T-cell genomes per sample was targeted for TRB sequencing. Pooled TRB libraries were sequenced on an Illumina MiSeq with a v3 150-cycle kit. In the source study's methods: Repertoire analysis was run in R within a reproducible Nextflow workflow that covered QC, data transformation and analysis. LymphoSeq2, an R package for AIRR-Seq data exploration, was used to implement custom analyses. A few samples yielding fewer than 5000 total TRB sequences were excluded, leaving 150 to 200 analyzed HIV repertoires. Of the approximately 190 retained HIV repertoires, over 55 were collected before and about 130 after ART initiation. Each repertoire was downsampled to 5000 TRB nucleotide sequences, and summary statistics were averaged across 100 downsampling iterations. TRB sequences were retained for analysis only if CDR3 regions of at least seven amino acids were present. Diversity was measured with a Shannon entropy-derived clonality score and the Gini coefficient. In repertoire networks, the top 5000 CDR3 amino acid sequences were linked whenever an edit distance of one separated two sequences. For TRB CDR3 amino acid sequences, GLIPH2 was used to predict antigen specificity groups and MHC restriction. To flag known associations with CMV, EBV, HIV or tissue antigens, CDR3 amino acid sequences were compared against VDJdb and McPAS-TCR. Pre-ART, post-ART and control groups were compared with Wilcoxon signed-rank tests and Holm-Bonferroni correction. Held by TCRdb, this immuneACCESS table contains in-frame sequences only and omits some clones. Under half of the omission traces to an unresolved V gene where checked; the cause of the rest is unknown. The DNA was the basis for D and trimming; V, J and clone size are from that table. The sample table contains roughly 15,000 clones; only one count was recorded for over 70% of them. The ten biggest clones cover around 15% of the sample.

The CDR1 and CDR2 encoded by the germline V gene are SGHRS and YFSETQ. Germline trimming: 4 bases from V, 3 bases from J; junction bases outside gene matches: 10. From cysteine to phenylalanine, the CDR3 is 16 amino acids long. Of all the DNA, just the CDR3 is kept, 48 bases in frame from base 1. Sequencing was performed on unsorted PBMCs, taken less than 1.3 years before starting antiretroviral therapy. Recombination connected TRBV5-1 to TRBJ2-3, and 8 junction bases match TRBD2. The receptor was isolated from a man aged 25 to 45 with HIV. The CDR3 region reads CASSPRISGDTDTQYF. DNA sequence: TGCGCCAGCAGCCCCCGGATTAGCGGGGATACAGATACGCAGTATTTT.